These 6 T cell receptor beta chains were sequenced from one sample in a study of blood T cell repertoires in COVID-19. The table came from immunoSEQ multiplex PCR; TCRdb's copy has only in-frame clones and leaves some out. In the table there are approximately 90,000 clones, about 90% of which are singletons. The specimen sequenced was peripheral blood. Receptors were obtained from a human donor in a cohort sampled during active COVID-19.

The chain links TRBV19 to TRBJ2-1, with D possibly TRBD1 on 6 matching bases. The V gene lost 5 bases and the J gene lost 5 bases, with 13 bases spanning the gap. Germline CDR1 is LNHDA and CDR2 is SQIVND (reference sequence). The CDR3 has 14 amino acids. The CDR3 nucleotides read TGTGCCAGTAGTCCGCGGACAGTCAACAATGAGCAGTTCTTC. It is translated as CASSPRTVNNEQFF.

This clone was counted between two and nine times. The V call is TRBV5-1, the J call TRBJ1-1; TRBD1 aligns across 10 bases. The V gene end was trimmed by 4 bases and the J gene end by 3 bases; junction bases not matched to a gene: 9. Germline CDR1 is SGHRS and CDR2 is YFSETQ. The CDR3 totals 16 residues. CDR3 nucleotide sequence: TGCGCCAGCAGCATAGGACAGGGGGTGGTGTACACTGAAGCTTTCTTT. Encoded protein: CASSIGQGVVYTEAFF.

The chain recombines TRBV20-1 with TRBJ1-2; D is unclear. This CDR3 is 16 amino acids long. V was shortened by 3 bases and J by 4 bases, with 21 bases between the two germline ends. Looked up from germline, CDR1 is DFQATT and CDR2 is SNEGSKA (reference sequence). The CDR3 bases are TGCAGTGCTAGTAGTATGATCGGATATGGGCTCTATGGCTACACCTTC. Translating it yields CSASSMIGYGLYGYTF.

The rearrangement links TRBV19 to TRBJ2-2, with 8 bases identical to TRBD1. The trim removed 6 bases at V and 4 bases at J, leaving 4 bases unmatched. The CDR3 consists of 14 residues. Germline V gene lookup returns CDR1 LNHDA and CDR2 SQIVND (reference sequence). For the CDR3, the DNA is TGTGCCAGTAGCTTAACAGGGGGCACCGGGGAGCTGTTTTTT. This translates into CASSLTGGTGELFF.

This clone has only a few counts. The gene calls are TRBV18 and TRBJ1-2; 7 nucleotides agree with TRBD1. The V and J ends lost 4 bases and 6 bases, in that order; junction bases with no gene match: 11. The germline V gene encodes CDR1 KGHSH and CDR2 LQKENI. CDR3 length: 15 amino acids. As DNA, the CDR3 is TGTGCCAGCTCACAACAGACAGGGATCCCTGATGGCTACACCTTC. It is translated as CASSQQTGIPDGYTF.

The V gene is TRBV11-2, the J gene TRBJ2-2, with D possibly being TRBD1 (5 bases). This CDR3 spans 14 amino acids. Per the germline V gene, CDR1 is SGHAT and CDR2 is FQNNGV. V lost 0 bases, J lost 5 bases, and 7 bases lay in between. The CDR3 here is CASSLDRVTGELFF. Written as DNA, the CDR3 is TGTGCCAGCAGCTTAGACAGGGTAACCGGGGAGCTGTTTTTT.